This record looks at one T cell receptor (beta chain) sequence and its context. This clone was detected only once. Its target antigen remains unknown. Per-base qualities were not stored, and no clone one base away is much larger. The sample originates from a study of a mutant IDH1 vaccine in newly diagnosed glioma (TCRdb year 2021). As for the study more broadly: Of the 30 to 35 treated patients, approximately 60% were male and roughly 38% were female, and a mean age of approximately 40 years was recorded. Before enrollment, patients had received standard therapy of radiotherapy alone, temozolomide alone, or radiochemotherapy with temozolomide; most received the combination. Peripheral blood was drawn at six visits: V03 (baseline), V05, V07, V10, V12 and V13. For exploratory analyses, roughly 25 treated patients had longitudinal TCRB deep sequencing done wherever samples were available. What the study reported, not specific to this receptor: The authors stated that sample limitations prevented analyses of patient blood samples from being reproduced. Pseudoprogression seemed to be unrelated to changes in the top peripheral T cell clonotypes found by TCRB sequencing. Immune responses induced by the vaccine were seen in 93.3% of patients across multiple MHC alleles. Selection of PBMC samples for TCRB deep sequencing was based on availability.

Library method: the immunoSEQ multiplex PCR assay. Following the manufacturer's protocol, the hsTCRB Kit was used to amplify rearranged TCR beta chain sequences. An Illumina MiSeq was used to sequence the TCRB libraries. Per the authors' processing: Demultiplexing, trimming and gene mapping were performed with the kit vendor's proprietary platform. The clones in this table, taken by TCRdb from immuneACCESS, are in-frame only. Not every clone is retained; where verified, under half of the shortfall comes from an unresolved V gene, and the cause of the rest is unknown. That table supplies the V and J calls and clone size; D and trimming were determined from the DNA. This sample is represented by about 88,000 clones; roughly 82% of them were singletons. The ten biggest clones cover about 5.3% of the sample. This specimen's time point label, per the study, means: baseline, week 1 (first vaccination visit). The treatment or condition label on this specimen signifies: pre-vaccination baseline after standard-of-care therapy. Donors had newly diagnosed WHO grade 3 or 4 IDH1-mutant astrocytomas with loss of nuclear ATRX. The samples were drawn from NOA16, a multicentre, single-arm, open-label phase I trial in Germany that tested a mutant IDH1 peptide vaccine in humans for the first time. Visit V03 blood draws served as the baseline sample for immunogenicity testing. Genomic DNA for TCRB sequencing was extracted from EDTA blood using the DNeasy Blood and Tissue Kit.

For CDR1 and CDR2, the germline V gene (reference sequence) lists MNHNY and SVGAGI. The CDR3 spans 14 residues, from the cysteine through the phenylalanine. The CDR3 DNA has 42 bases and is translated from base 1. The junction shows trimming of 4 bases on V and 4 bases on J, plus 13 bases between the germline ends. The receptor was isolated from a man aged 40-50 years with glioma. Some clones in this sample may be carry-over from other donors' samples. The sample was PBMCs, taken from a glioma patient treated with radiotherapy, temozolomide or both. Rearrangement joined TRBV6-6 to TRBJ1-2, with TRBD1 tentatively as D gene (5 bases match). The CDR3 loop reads CASSSWGEGYGYTF. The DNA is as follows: TGTGCCAGCAGTTCCTGGGGGGAGGGCTATGGCTACACCTTC.